These T cell receptor beta chains were read from a single sample in a study of siplizumab effects on memory and regulatory T cells. The table came from immunoSEQ multiplex PCR; TCRdb's copy has only in-frame clones and leaves some out. This table holds 95,000 to 130,000 clones, about 94% found once. The sample taken for sequencing was non-Treg CD4+ T cells sorted from blood. Source of these receptors: a human donor in good health. Each CDR3 is given with its conserved first and last residue. D genes are given only for firm matches. Rows may omit the clone size; those that give it use once, few, many or a size class.

D gene	clone size	V gene	J gene	CDR3 DNA	CDR3 protein
NA	NA	TRBV7-3	TRBJ2-2	TGTGCCAGCAGCTTAAGCGGGGTGAACACCGGGGAGCTGTTTTTT	CASSLSGVNTGELFF
TRBD1	NA	TRBV4-1	TRBJ1-4	TGCGCCAGCAGCCAATTCGGACAGGGTAGACTGTTTTTT	CASSQFGQGRLFF
TRBD1	NA	TRBV7-9	TRBJ2-6	TGTGCCAGCAGCTGGATGGGACAGGGGATGGCCAACGTCCTGACTTTC	CASSWMGQGMANVLTF
TRBD2	NA	TRBV6-5	TRBJ2-7	TGTGCCAGCAGACCCCCCGGGACTAGCTCTCCCGAGCAGTACTTC	CASRPPGTSSPEQYF
TRBD1	NA	TRBV6-6	TRBJ1-6	TGTGCCAGCAGTTACGGAGAAAGGGGGCGTAATTCACCCCTCCACTTT	CASSYGERGRNSPLHF
NA	NA	TRBV5-1	TRBJ2-4	TGCGCCAGCAGCCGCGATCTAGCCAAAAACATTCAGTACTTC	CASSRDLAKNIQYF
TRBD1	NA	TRBV30	TRBJ1-2	TGTGCCTGCACCCAGGGGGTAAGCGGCTACACCTTC	CACTQGVSGYTF
TRBD1	NA	TRBV10-3	TRBJ1-4	TGTGCCATCAGCCGAGGACAGGGGGCGGACGAAAAACTGTTTTTT	CAISRGQGADEKLFF
NA	once	TRBV27	TRBJ2-5	TGTGCCAGCAGTTCCGGCTCCAGTGCGAGCGGGCTCCAAGAGACCCAGTACTTC	CASSSGSSASGLQETQYF
NA	NA	TRBV6-1	TRBJ1-3	TGTGCCAGCATGGCAAACACCATATATTTT	CASMANTIYF
NA	NA	TRBV11-2	TRBJ2-6	TGTGCCAGCAGCTCACAGCCTTCTGGGGCCAACGTCCTGACTTTC	CASSSQPSGANVLTF
NA	NA	TRBV20-1	TRBJ2-7	TGCAGTGCTAGGTTGGAGAAGCAGTACTTC	CSARLEKQYF
TRBD1	NA	TRBV18	TRBJ2-7	TGTGCCAGCTCACCCGGACAGGCCCTATCCTACGAGCAGTACTTC	CASSPGQALSYEQYF
TRBD1	NA	TRBV4-1	TRBJ2-1	TGCGCCAGCAGCCAACCTGACAGGGTGATGTACAATGAGCAGTTCTTC	CASSQPDRVMYNEQFF
TRBD2	NA	TRBV2	TRBJ2-1	TGTGCCAGCAGTGAACTGACTAGCGACAATGAGCAGTTCTTC	CASSELTSDNEQFF
NA	NA	TRBV5-1	TRBJ1-4	TGCGCCAGCAGCTTGGACACACCGGGGTCAACTAATGAAAAACTGTTTTTT	CASSLDTPGSTNEKLFF
TRBD1	once	TRBV18	TRBJ2-4	TGTGCCAGCTCACACGACAGGGGTGTCATTCAGTACTTC	CASSHDRGVIQYF
TRBD1	NA	TRBV2	TRBJ1-1	TGTGCCAGCAGACTCCGACAGGGTTCGGCTTTCTTT	CASRLRQGSAFF
TRBD1	NA	TRBV5-1	TRBJ2-3	TGCGCCAGCAGCTTGGTGCCAGGGGGCGGAAATACGCAGTATTTT	CASSLVPGGGNTQYF
NA	NA	TRBV27	TRBJ1-5	TGTGCCAGCAGTTACCGGGACGGGAATCAGCCCCAGCATTTT	CASSYRDGNQPQHF
NA	NA	TRBV6-5	TRBJ2-7	TGTGCCAGCAGTCAAGGTAGCGAGCAGTACTTC	CASSQGSEQYF
TRBD2	NA	TRBV6-1	TRBJ2-7	TGTGCCAGCAGTGTTGGCGGGAGCTCCTACGAGCAGTACTTC	CASSVGGSSYEQYF
TRBD1	NA	TRBV7-2	TRBJ2-3	TGTGCCAGCAGCCTGGACAGGGGCCCCACAGATACGCAGTATTTT	CASSLDRGPTDTQYF
NA	NA	TRBV7-9	TRBJ2-2	TGTGCCGCGCCGGGAAGGGAAGGCAGCGCGAACACCGGGGAGCTGTTTTTT	CAAPGREGSANTGELFF
NA	NA	TRBV2	TRBJ1-4	TGTGCCAGCAGTCCAGGGGCCCGAAATGAAAAACTGTTTTTT	CASSPGARNEKLFF
NA	NA	TRBV5-1	TRBJ1-3	TGCGCCAGCAGCTTGGTAGGGGCGGCTGGAAACACCATATATTTT	CASSLVGAAGNTIYF
NA	NA	TRBV29-1	TRBJ1-1	TGCAGCGCCGCCCTAGGAAGCGGGCAGGGTCGTACTGAAGCTTTCTTT	CSAALGSGQGRTEAFF
NA	NA	TRBV5-1	TRBJ1-5	TGCGCCAGCAGCTTGGATGGGGGCAATCAGCCCCAGCATTTT	CASSLDGGNQPQHF
NA	NA	TRBV6-1	TRBJ2-1	TGTGCCAGCAGTTATAGGTTCCCGACGAATGAGCAGTTCTTC	CASSYRFPTNEQFF
TRBD2	NA	TRBV29-1	TRBJ2-3	TGCAGCACTGGGACTAGCAGTCAAGATACGCAGTATTTT	CSTGTSSQDTQYF
NA	NA	TRBV9	TRBJ1-6	TGTGCCAGCAGCGTGGGACCCGGGAATTCACCCCTCCACTTT	CASSVGPGNSPLHF
NA	NA	TRBV10-3	TRBJ2-3	TGTGCCATCAGTGAGTCAAGAGATACGCAGTATTTT	CAISESRDTQYF
TRBD2	NA	TRBV19	TRBJ2-1	TGTGCCAGTAGTATTAGGACTAGCGGGAGTAGGGAGCAGTTCTTC	CASSIRTSGSREQFF
NA	NA	TRBV7-2	TRBJ2-1	TGTGCCAGCAGCTTAGATTTCGACAGGGAGCAGTTCTTC	CASSLDFDREQFF
TRBD1	NA	TRBV18	TRBJ2-5	TGTGCCAGCTCACCGGACAGGGGTCAAGGGACCCAGTACTTC	CASSPDRGQGTQYF
NA	NA	TRBV5-1	TRBJ1-1	TGCGCCAGCAGCCCGGGACGGCAGAACACTGAAGCTTTCTTT	CASSPGRQNTEAFF
TRBD1	NA	TRBV19	TRBJ2-5	TGTGCCAGTAGTCGGGACAGGGGGCGCCGAGCGACCCAGTACTTC	CASSRDRGRRATQYF
TRBD1	NA	TRBV5-4	TRBJ2-1	TGTGCCAGCAGCACTGACAGGGGCAATGAGCAGTTCTTC	CASSTDRGNEQFF
TRBD1	NA	TRBV6-4	TRBJ1-1	TGTGCCAGCAGTGACACCTACAGGGGCGCGAACACTGAAGCTTTCTTT	CASSDTYRGANTEAFF
NA	NA	TRBV18	TRBJ2-7	TGTGCCAGCTCACCACCCCTCGGCTCCTACGAGCAGTACTTC	CASSPPLGSYEQYF
NA	NA	TRBV5-6	TRBJ2-3	TGTGCCAGCAGCTCGGACATTACAGATACGCAGTATTTT	CASSSDITDTQYF